This TCR beta chain derives from a study of cytomegalovirus exposure and HLA in healthy donors. Looking at the study overall: A previous analysis identified 100 million or so unique TCR beta sequences derived from some 170 million T cells.

The PCR ran on 60 Vbeta and 13 Jbeta primers. Clones were read by immunoSEQ multiplex PCR, and TCRdb kept only the in-frame ones, dropping some. The repertoire includes more than 90,000 clones, approximately 72% of them detected once, and less than 2% sits in the top ten. On this clone: Antigen: not known.

Germline lookup yields CDR1 SEHNR and CDR2 FQNEAQ (reference sequence). The CDR3 covers 15 residues. Trimming cost V 5 bases and J 2 bases; bases outside gene matches: 2. Notes on the study in general: Common viral pathogens (according to a later analysis) appeared linked to several of the most significant clusters.

The source is a woman aged 40 to 50 in good health and CMV-seronegative. Sequencing was carried out using PBMCs. The chain is built from TRBV7-9 and TRBJ2-1; the match to TRBD2 covers 11 bases. The CDR3 bases are TGTGCCAGCAGCCCGGGACTAGCGGCCTACAATGAGCAGTTCTTC. Its translation is CASSPGLAAYNEQFF.